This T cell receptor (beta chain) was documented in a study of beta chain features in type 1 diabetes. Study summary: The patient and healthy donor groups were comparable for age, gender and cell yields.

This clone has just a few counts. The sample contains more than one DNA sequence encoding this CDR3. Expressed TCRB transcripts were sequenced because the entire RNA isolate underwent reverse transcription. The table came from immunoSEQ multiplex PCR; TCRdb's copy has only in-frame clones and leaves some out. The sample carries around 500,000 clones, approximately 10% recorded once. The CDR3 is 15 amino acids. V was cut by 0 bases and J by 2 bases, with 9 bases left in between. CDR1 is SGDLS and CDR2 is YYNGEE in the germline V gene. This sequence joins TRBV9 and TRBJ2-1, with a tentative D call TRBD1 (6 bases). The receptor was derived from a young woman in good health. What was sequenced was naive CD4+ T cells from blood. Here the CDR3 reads CASSVEGDAYNEQFF. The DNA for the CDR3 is TGTGCCAGCAGCGTAGAGGGGGACGCCTACAATGAGCAGTTCTTC.